This entry lists 14 T cell receptor beta chains sequenced from one sample in a study of Ad26.COV2.S vaccination and SARS-CoV-2 variants. Using immunoSEQ multiplex PCR, the repertoire was profiled, and TCRdb retains in-frame clones only, with some absent. The top ten clones hold around 3.6% of a sample with roughly 420,000 clones, around 87% of them seen once. Treatment defined: some 19 received Ad26.COV2.S at low or high dose, single or two shots; about 5 received placebo; per-sample allocation not given. Sampling occurred on day 63 after the first vaccine or placebo injection. Sequenced material: peripheral blood, taken in a trial of Ad26.COV2.S vaccine versus placebo. These TCRs come from a person aged 18-65 years who received the Ad26.COV2.S COVID-19 vaccine or a placebo.

The gene calls are TRBV11-1 and TRBJ2-1; D may be TRBD1 or TRBD2 (5 bases each). Trimming cost V 5 bases and J 1 base, with 15 bases left between them. The CDR3 loop spans 16 amino acids. Germline-derived CDR1 and CDR2 are SGHAT and FQDESV (reference sequence). The CDR3 DNA reads TGTGCCAGCAGCCGGGATTTGGGACGGTCCTACAATGAGCAGTTCTTC. The encoded protein is CASSRDLGRSYNEQFF.

This rearrangement joins TRBV5-4 to TRBJ2-7; no clear D. Trimming took off 4 bases at V and 0 bases at J, with 17 bases between the two ends. Germline assignment: CDR1 SGHNT and CDR2 YYREEE (reference sequence). The CDR3 is 16 amino acids. CDR3 sequence (DNA): TGTGCCAGCAGCCCCCTGATGGCCCCAAGCTCCTACGAGCAGTACTTC. Amino acid sequence: CASSPLMAPSSYEQYF.

Only one count was recorded for this clone. The CDR3 region is CASRGGRGRQVAQVSQETQYF. The CDR3 bases are TGTGCCAGTCGAGGGGGCAGGGGGCGTCAAGTCGCCCAAGTCTCCCAAGAGACCCAGTACTTC. The V and J genes are TRBV2 and TRBJ2-5; 8 bases match TRBD1. V trimming: 9 bases; J trimming: 1 base; junction bases outside the gene matches: 28. Germline CDR1 and CDR2: SNHLY and FYNNEI. The CDR3 contains 21 residues.

This chain uses TRBV5-1 with TRBJ2-3, with 14 bases aligning to TRBD2. CDR1 SGHRS and CDR2 YFSETQ come from the germline V gene. V was pared by 4 bases and J by 6 bases, with 7 bases of the junction left unmatched. The CDR3 length is 16 residues. CDR3 residues: CASSPYRLAGGDTQYF. CDR3 nucleotide sequence: TGCGCCAGCAGCCCCTATCGACTAGCGGGGGGGGATACGCAGTATTTT.

V gene TRBV6-2 or TRBV6-3 combines with J gene TRBJ1-1; D call uncertain. The germline V and J ends were trimmed by 4 bases and 0 bases, with 9 bases remaining between them. The CDR3 has 14 residues. The V gene's germline CDR1 is MNHEY and CDR2 SVGEGT. For the CDR3, the DNA is TGTGCCAGCAGTTCAAGGTCCTTGAACACTGAAGCTTTCTTT. Translating it yields CASSSRSLNTEAFF.

The rearrangement links TRBV7-8 to TRBJ2-1; D not certain. Germline CDR1 is SGHVS and CDR2 is FQNEAQ. V was clipped by 5 bases and J by 0 bases, with 17 bases between them. The CDR3 is 17 residues long. The CDR3 sequence is CASSPRRLGSSYNEQFF. DNA for the CDR3: TGTGCCAGCAGCCCCAGACGCCTTGGTAGCTCCTACAATGAGCAGTTCTTC.

The chain employs TRBV15 and TRBJ1-6; D gene ambiguous. The CDR3 length is 17 residues. V was clipped by 2 bases and J by 8 bases, with 19 bases between them. Germline lookup yields CDR1 LNHNV and CDR2 YYDKDF (reference sequence). Written as DNA, the CDR3 is TGTGCCACCAGCAGATTCCAGCCTCGGAGGGTAGATTCACCCCTCCACTTT. It is translated as CATSRFQPRRVDSPLHF.

V is TRBV3-1 (or the pseudogene TRBV3-2) and J is TRBJ2-5; 7 bases line up with TRBD1. The ends lost 4 bases at V and 4 bases at J; junction bases unmatched: 6. The CDR3 loop spans 14 amino acids. Germline V gives CDR1 LGHDT, CDR2 YNNKEL (reference sequence). The CDR3 reads CASSPRDRRETQYF. In DNA, the CDR3 is TGTGCCAGCAGCCCCCGGGACAGACGAGAGACCCAGTACTTC.

The rearrangement links TRBV19 to TRBJ2-7; TRBD1 or TRBD2 may be the D gene (7 bases each). The length of the CDR3 is 15 residues. Germline CDR1 reads LNHDA; CDR2 reads SQIVND (reference sequence). The V gene lost 5 bases and the J gene lost 6 bases, with 20 bases spanning the gap. CDR3 nucleotide sequence: TGTGCCAGTAGTCCCCGACAGGGAGGGGCCTCCGAGCAGTACTTC. Amino acids: CASSPRQGGASEQYF.

V gene TRBV28 combines with J gene TRBJ2-5, with 11 bases that match TRBD1. The ends lost 2 bases at V and 4 bases at J; junction bases unmatched: 6. Germline loops: CDR1 MDHEN, CDR2 SYDVKM. This CDR3 spans 16 amino acids. The CDR3 loop reads CASSLPGQGAGETQYF. CDR3 nucleotides: TGTGCCAGCAGTTTACCTGGACAGGGGGCTGGAGAGACCCAGTACTTC. Combining the CDR3 with reference TRBV28 and TRBJ2-5 gives the whole variable domain DVKVTQSSRYLVKRTGEKVFLECVQDMDHENMFWYRQDPGLGLRLIYFSYDVKMKEKGDIPEGYSVSREKKERFSLILESASTNQTSMYLCASSLPGQGAGETQYFGPGTRLLVL.

This chain links TRBV5-1 with TRBJ1-2, with D hard to call. The CDR3 is made up of 15 amino acids. Germline CDR1 is SGHRS and CDR2 is YFSETQ. The ends were cut back, 0 bases at V and 4 bases at J, with 13 bases in the middle. CDR3 sequence: CASSLDPPQIYGYTF. The CDR3 nucleotides are TGCGCCAGCAGCTTGGATCCCCCACAAATCTATGGCTACACCTTC.

V is TRBV10-3 and J is TRBJ1-1; no reliable D call. Trimming pared 3 bases from V and 4 bases from J, leaving 12 bases between. This CDR3 comprises 14 residues. CDR1 and CDR2 from the germline V gene are ENHRY and SYGVKD. The CDR3 nucleotides are TGTGCCATCAGTGAATGGGGAACGGGCACTGAAGCTTTCTTT. Amino acids: CAISEWGTGTEAFF.

This chain uses TRBV7-2 with TRBJ2-5; D may correspond to TRBD1 or TRBD2 (5 bases each). V was trimmed by 0 bases and J by 7 bases, leaving 18 bases between them. CDR1 and CDR2 (germline): SGHTA, FQGNSA. The CDR3 spans 16 residues. The CDR3 region is CASSLAAGARFGTQYF. The CDR3 DNA is TGTGCCAGCAGCTTAGCGGCCGGGGCCCGGTTTGGGACCCAGTACTTC. The complete variable domain, with remaining parts taken from reference TRBV7-2 and TRBJ2-5, reads GAGVSQSPSNKVTEKGKDVELRCDPISGHTALYWYRQSLGQGLEFLIYFQGNSAPDKSGLPSDRFSAERTGGSVSTLTIQRTQQEDSAVYLCASSLAAGARFGTQYFGPGTRLLVL.

V is TRBV7-2 and J is TRBJ2-7; 9 nucleotides agree with TRBD1. V lost 4 bases and J lost 4; bases outside the gene matches: 5. CDR1 SGHTA and CDR2 FQGNSA come from the germline V gene. CDR3 length: 14 residues. CDR3 nucleotides: TGTGCCAGCAGCTATGGGACAGGGACGTACGAGCAGTACTTC. Translation gives CASSYGTGTYEQYF.